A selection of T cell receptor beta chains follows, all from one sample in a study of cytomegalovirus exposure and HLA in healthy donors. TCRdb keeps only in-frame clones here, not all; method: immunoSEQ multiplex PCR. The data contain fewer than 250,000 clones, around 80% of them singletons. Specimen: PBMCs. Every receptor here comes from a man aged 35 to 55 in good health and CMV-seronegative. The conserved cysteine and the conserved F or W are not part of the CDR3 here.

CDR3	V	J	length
ASSFIIAGRYNEQF	TRBV27	TRBJ2-1	14
ASSTKTVNTGELF	TRBV5-4	TRBJ2-2	13
ASSYEAGTGANVLT	TRBV6-5	TRBJ2-6	14
ASSHDRVGANVLT	TRBV11-1	TRBJ2-6	13
ASSPLAGNEQF	TRBV4-1	TRBJ2-1	11
ASSLGPGGPGETQY	TRBV5-4	TRBJ2-5	14
ASSLGQGVFLGANVLT	TRBV5-4	TRBJ2-6	16
ASSPSGAYNEQF	TRBV7-7	TRBJ2-1	12
ASSPAGLAGVVQY	TRBV27	TRBJ2-7	13
ASRRDRVSNQPQH	TRBV19	TRBJ1-5	13
ASSSSRADYGYT	TRBV9	TRBJ1-2	12
ASQTDYSNQPQH	TRBV2	TRBJ1-5	12
ASSSGTTNTGELF	TRBV6-6	TRBJ2-2	13
ASSQDPTGVLTETEAF	TRBV4-1	TRBJ1-1	16
SVVTGEETDTQY	TRBV29-1	TRBJ2-3	12
ASSMDSDRGRITGELF	TRBV19	TRBJ2-2	16
ASSKGISYEQY	TRBV19	TRBJ2-7	11
ASSPGPAGEQY	TRBV9	TRBJ2-7	11
ASSLGLAGEKNTGELF	TRBV7-9	TRBJ2-2	16
ASSLEGTGGWNEQF	TRBV5-1	TRBJ2-1	14
ASSLLTGDNTGELF	TRBV7-3	TRBJ2-2	14
ASSSQGGTSGGTQY	TRBV7-8	TRBJ2-5	14
ASSLGGQGLGVSQPQH	TRBV5-1	TRBJ1-5	16
ASSHRRGGSYEQY	TRBV4-2	TRBJ2-7	13
ASSRDVTSGRGEQF	TRBV7-2	TRBJ2-1	14
ASSLERGLGELF	TRBV7-3	TRBJ2-2	12
ASSHLGVPPYEQY	TRBV4-1	TRBJ2-7	13
ASSLVMGLSYNEQF	TRBV5-1	TRBJ2-1	14
ASSLTSDGETQY	TRBV18	TRBJ2-5	12
ASSLIQVRCLLLTQY	TRBV28	TRBJ2-3	15
ASSNPMSSYNEQF	TRBV19	TRBJ2-1	13
ASSSDRPTQETQY	TRBV5-1	TRBJ2-5	13
ASSMGAGYEQY	TRBV19	TRBJ2-7	11
ASSWTRNNEQF	TRBV7-2	TRBJ2-1	11
ASTPSSRDTGELF	TRBV28	TRBJ2-2	13
ASSLGGQGTDTQY	TRBV5-1	TRBJ2-3	13
SAIGRDRYGYT	TRBV29-1	TRBJ1-2	11
ASSVGTGGSGNTIY	TRBV9	TRBJ1-3	14
ASSIVAGGPSGELF	TRBV19	TRBJ2-2	14
ASSRVGGWDYGYT	TRBV4-3	TRBJ1-2	13
ASSPRTNYNEQF	TRBV11-2	TRBJ2-1	12
ASSFTGTGVSEQY	TRBV27	TRBJ2-7	13
ASSYKGTGANGYT	TRBV6-5	TRBJ1-2	13
ASSPRQGAYNEQF	TRBV7-8	TRBJ2-1	13
ASSSVWTEAF	TRBV28	TRBJ1-1	10